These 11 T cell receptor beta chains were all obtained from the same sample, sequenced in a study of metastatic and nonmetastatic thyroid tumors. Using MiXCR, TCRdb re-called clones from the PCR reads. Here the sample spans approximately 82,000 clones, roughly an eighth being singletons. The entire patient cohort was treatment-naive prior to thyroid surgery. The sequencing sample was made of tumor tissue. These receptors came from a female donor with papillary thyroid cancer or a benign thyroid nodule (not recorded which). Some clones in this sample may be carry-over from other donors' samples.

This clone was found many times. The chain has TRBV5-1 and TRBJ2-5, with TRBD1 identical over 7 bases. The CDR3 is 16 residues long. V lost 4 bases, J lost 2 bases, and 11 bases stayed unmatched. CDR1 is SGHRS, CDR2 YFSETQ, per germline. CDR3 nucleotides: TGCGCCAGCAGCCCCCGGACAGGCCCCCTTCAAGAGACCCAGTACTTC. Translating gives CASSPRTGPLQETQYF.

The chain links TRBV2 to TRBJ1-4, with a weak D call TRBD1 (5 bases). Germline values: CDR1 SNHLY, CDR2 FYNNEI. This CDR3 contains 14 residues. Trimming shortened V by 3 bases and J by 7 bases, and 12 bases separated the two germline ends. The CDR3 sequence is CASSDGGGVEKLFF. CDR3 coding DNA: TGTGCCAGCAGTGATGGGGGGGGAGTTGAAAAACTGTTTTTT.

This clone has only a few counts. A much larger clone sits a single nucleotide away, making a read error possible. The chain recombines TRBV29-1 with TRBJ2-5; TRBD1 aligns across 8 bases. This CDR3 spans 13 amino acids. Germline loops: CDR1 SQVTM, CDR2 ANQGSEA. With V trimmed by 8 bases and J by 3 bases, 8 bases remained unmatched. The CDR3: CSSAPGGKETQYF. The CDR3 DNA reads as TGCAGCTCCGCGCCAGGGGGCAAAGAGACCCAGTACTTC.

Here the CDR3 reads CSASDGGGYNEQFF. The CDR3 nucleotides read TGCAGTGCTAGCGACGGGGGAGGCTACAATGAGCAGTTCTTC. The chain joins TRBV20-1 to TRBJ2-1, with a weak D call TRBD2 (6 bases). The CDR3 runs to 14 residues. The ends were cut back, 3 bases at V and 3 bases at J, with 12 bases in the middle. The V gene's germline CDR1 is DFQATT and CDR2 SNEGSKA (reference sequence).

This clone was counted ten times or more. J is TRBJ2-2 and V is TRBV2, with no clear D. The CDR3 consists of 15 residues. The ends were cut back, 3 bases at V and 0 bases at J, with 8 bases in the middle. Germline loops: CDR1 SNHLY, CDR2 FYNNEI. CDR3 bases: TGTGCCAGCAGTGATTACCTCGCGAACACCGGGGAGCTGTTTTTT. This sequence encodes CASSDYLANTGELFF.

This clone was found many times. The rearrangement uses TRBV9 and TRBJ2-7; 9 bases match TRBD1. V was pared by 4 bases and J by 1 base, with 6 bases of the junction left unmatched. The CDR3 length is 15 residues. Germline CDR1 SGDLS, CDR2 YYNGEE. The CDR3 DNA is TGTGCCAGCAGCTTAGGACAGGGGCCGTCCTACGAGCAGTACTTC. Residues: CASSLGQGPSYEQYF.

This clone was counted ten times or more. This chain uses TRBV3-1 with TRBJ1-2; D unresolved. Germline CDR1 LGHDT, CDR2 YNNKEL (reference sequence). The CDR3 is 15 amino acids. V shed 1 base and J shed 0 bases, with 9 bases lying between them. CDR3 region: CASSQGSEANYGYTF. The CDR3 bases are TGTGCCAGCAGCCAAGGTAGCGAGGCTAACTATGGCTACACCTTC.

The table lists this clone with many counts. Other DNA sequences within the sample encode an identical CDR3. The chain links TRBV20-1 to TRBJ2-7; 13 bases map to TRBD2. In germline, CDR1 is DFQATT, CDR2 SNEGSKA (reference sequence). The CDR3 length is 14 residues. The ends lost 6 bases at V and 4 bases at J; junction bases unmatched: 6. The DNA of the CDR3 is TGCAGTGCCTCGGGACTAGCGGGACCTTACGAGCAGTACTTC. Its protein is CSASGLAGPYEQYF.

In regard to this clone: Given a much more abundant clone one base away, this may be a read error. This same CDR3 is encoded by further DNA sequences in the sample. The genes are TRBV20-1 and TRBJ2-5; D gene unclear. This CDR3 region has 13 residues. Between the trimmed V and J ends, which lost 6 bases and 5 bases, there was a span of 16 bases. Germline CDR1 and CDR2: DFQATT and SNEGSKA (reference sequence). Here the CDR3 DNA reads TGCAGTGCGGAGAGGTCTGATCGGGAGACCCAGTACTTC. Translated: CSAERSDRETQYF.

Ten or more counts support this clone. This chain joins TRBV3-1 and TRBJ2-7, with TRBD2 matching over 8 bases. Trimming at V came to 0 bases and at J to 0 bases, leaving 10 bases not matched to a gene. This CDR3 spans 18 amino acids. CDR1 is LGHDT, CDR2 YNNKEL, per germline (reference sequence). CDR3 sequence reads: CASSQDLLAGRTSYEQYF. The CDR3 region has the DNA TGTGCCAGCAGCCAAGATTTGCTAGCGGGCCGGACCTCCTACGAGCAGTACTTC.

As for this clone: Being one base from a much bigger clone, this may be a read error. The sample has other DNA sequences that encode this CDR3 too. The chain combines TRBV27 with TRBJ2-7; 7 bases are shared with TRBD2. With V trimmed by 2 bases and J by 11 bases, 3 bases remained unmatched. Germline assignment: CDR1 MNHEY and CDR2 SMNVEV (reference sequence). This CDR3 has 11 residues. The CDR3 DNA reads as TGTGCCAGCAGTTTAGGGGAGGGTGAGTACTTC. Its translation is CASSLGEGEYF.